A single sample is the source of the 21 T cell receptor beta chains below, sequenced in a study of blood T cell repertoires in COVID-19. Only in-frame clones appear in the TCRdb table, and some are missing; sequencing was by immunoSEQ multiplex PCR. The data show 180,000 or so clones, with approximately 82% seen just once and 3.6% held by the top ten. Sequenced sample: PBMCs or T cells enriched from blood (not recorded which). The receptors were sampled from a woman aged 45-65 years in a cohort exposed to, infected with or recovered from COVID-19 (not recorded which).

The chain uses TRBV19 and TRBJ1-1, with no clear D. Germline values: CDR1 LNHDA, CDR2 SQIVND (reference sequence). This CDR3 region has 11 residues. The ends were cut back, 9 bases at V and 2 bases at J, with 7 bases in the middle. CDR3 nucleotide sequence: TGTGCCAGCAGACTCAACACTGAAGCTTTCTTT. This encodes CASRLNTEAFF. The entire variable domain, with the rest obtained from reference TRBV19 and TRBJ1-1, is as follows: DGGITQSPKYLFRKEGQNVTLSCEQNLNHDAMYWYRQDPGQGLRLIYYSQIVNDFQKGDIAEGYSVSREKKESFPLTVTSAQKNPTAFYLCASRLNTEAFFGQGTRLTVV.

Concerning this clone itself: Compared with germline, one end of the junction differs, possibly owing to a read error. For the CDR3, the DNA is TGTGCTAGCAGCCTCACTCTCGGGGAGGGTGGAGCCGGGGAGCTGTTTTTT. It encodes CASSLTLGEGGAGELFF. The chain uses TRBV7-7 and TRBJ2-2; 7 positions match TRBD2. Germline CDR1 is SSHAT and CDR2 is FNYEAQ (reference sequence). The CDR3 consists of 17 residues.

This clone showed up many times. In DNA form, the CDR3 reads TGTGCCAGCAGCTCCACCTACGAGCAGTACTTC. This translates into CASSSTYEQYF. The V gene is TRBV11-2, the J gene TRBJ2-7, with no clear D. The CDR3 runs 11 residues. The germline V gene has CDR1 SGHAT and CDR2 FQNNGV. Deletions cut 4 bases from V and 2 bases from J, with 3 bases between.

This chain's CDR3 is CASIQGKIGTQYF. CDR3 bases: TGTGCCTCAATCCAGGGAAAAATAGGGACCCAGTACTTC. The chain has TRBV30 and TRBJ2-5; the D gene is possibly TRBD1 (5 bases). Germline V gene data show CDR1 as GTSNPN and CDR2 as SVGIG (reference sequence). Trimming stripped 7 bases from V and 7 bases from J, with 19 bases between. This CDR3 has 13 amino acids.

The chain couples TRBV19 to TRBJ2-7, with a possible D match to TRBD2 (6 bases). Germline CDR1 LNHDA, CDR2 SQIVND (reference sequence). The V end was cut by 6 bases, the J end by 3 bases, with 15 bases between. This CDR3 is 14 amino acids long. The CDR3 coding sequence is TGTGCCAGTAGCCCCCCCGGGACTCACTACGAGCAGTACTTC. Encoded protein: CASSPPGTHYEQYF.

The chain employs TRBV11-2 and TRBJ2-7; D possibly corresponds to TRBD2 (7 bases). The CDR3 extends over 11 amino acids. CDR1 and CDR2 from the germline V gene are SGHAT and FQNNGV. Deletions cut 6 bases from V and 6 bases from J, with 9 bases between. DNA for the CDR3: TGTGCCAGCAGTCGGGGGGCCGAGCAGTACTTC. The encoded protein is CASSRGAEQYF.

The J gene is TRBJ2-3, the V gene TRBV27; D possibly corresponds to TRBD1 (6 bases). Germline V gene sequence: CDR1 MNHEY, CDR2 SMNVEV (reference sequence). The ends were cut back, 6 bases at V and 0 bases at J, with 13 bases in the middle. The CDR3 is made up of 15 amino acids. CDR3 loop: CASSSLGGSTDTQYF. The DNA of the CDR3 is TGTGCCAGCAGCTCCCTTGGGGGCAGCACAGATACGCAGTATTTT.

V gene TRBV6-5 combines with J gene TRBJ1-5; TRBD1 is a possible D gene (6 bases). Germline lookup yields CDR1 MNHEY and CDR2 SVGAGI. The CDR3 is made up of 15 amino acids. Deletions cut 8 bases from V and 3 bases from J, with 17 bases between. CDR3 DNA: TGTGCCAGCTCCCCGGGGGGGGGCCTCAATCAGCCCCAGCATTTT. Translated, it gives CASSPGGGLNQPQHF.

The chain combines TRBV28 with TRBJ2-5; the match to TRBD1 covers 9 bases. The length of the CDR3 is 16 residues. Germline V gene sequence: CDR1 MDHEN, CDR2 SYDVKM. Trimming at V came to 5 bases and at J to 5 bases, leaving 12 bases not matched to a gene. CDR3 region: CASSPGGQGWTETQYF. CDR3 sequence (DNA): TGTGCCAGCAGTCCCGGGGGACAGGGATGGACGGAGACCCAGTACTTC.

This chain links TRBV19 with TRBJ1-2; 7 bases map to TRBD1. CDR1 and CDR2 from the germline V gene are LNHDA and SQIVND (reference sequence). With V trimmed by 7 bases and J by 8 bases, 13 bases remained unmatched. There are 14 residues in the CDR3. The CDR3 coding sequence is TGTGCCAGTACCCCGAACAGAGACAGGGAGGGCTACACCTTC. As protein: CASTPNRDREGYTF.

The rearrangement joins TRBV13 to TRBJ2-3, with TRBD2 matching over 10 bases. The CDR3 contains 16 residues. CDR1 and CDR2 (germline): PRHDT, FYEKMQ (reference sequence). V shed 5 bases, J shed 3 bases, and the junction held 8 bases outside the gene matches. CDR3 sequence reads: CASSPTSGVGTDTQYF. DNA for the CDR3: TGTGCCAGCAGCCCTACTAGCGGGGTGGGTACAGATACGCAGTATTTT.

The chain uses TRBV27 and TRBJ2-1; D possibly corresponds to TRBD2 (6 bases). The CDR3 has 14 amino acids. V lost 11 bases and J lost 8, with 22 bases in between. Germline CDR1 and CDR2: MNHEY and SMNVEV (reference sequence). CDR3: CACRPRGRLDEQFF. Here the CDR3 DNA reads TGTGCCTGCCGTCCTAGGGGCAGACTAGATGAGCAGTTCTTC.

V is TRBV27 and J is TRBJ1-1; D is unclear. The germline V gene encodes CDR1 MNHEY and CDR2 SMNVEV (reference sequence). The length of the CDR3 is 14 residues. Trimming cost V 2 bases and J 4 bases, with 11 bases left between them. For the CDR3, the DNA is TGTGCCAGCAGTTTAGGGTGGAGAAGCACTGAAGCTTTCTTT. It yields the protein CASSLGWRSTEAFF.

The chain carries TRBV19 and TRBJ2-3; possible D gene TRBD2, 5 bases. Looked up from germline, CDR1 is LNHDA and CDR2 is SQIVND (reference sequence). The V gene lost 5 bases and the J gene lost 2 bases, with 11 bases spanning the gap. The CDR3 runs to 14 residues. The CDR3 region is CASSVRLSTDTQYF. The CDR3 bases are TGTGCCAGTAGTGTCAGACTATCCACAGATACGCAGTATTTT.

Written as DNA, the CDR3 is TGTGCCAGCAGCTTAGCGGGGGCAGGCGAACAGCATTTT. Translated: CASSLAGAGEQHF. J is TRBJ1-5 and V is TRBV7-9; weak D call: TRBD1 (6 bases). Trimming cost V 0 bases and J 13 bases, with 13 bases left between them. Germline V gives CDR1 SEHNR, CDR2 FQNEAQ (reference sequence). There are 13 residues in the CDR3.

The V gene is TRBV5-4, the J gene TRBJ2-3, with 10 bases that match TRBD1. CDR3 size: 15 residues. Germline trimming cut 4 bases from V and 5 bases from J; bases unmatched to any gene: 7. Germline lookup yields CDR1 SGHNT and CDR2 YYREEE (reference sequence). CDR3 sequence reads: CASSTDRGRGDTQYF. Here the CDR3 DNA reads TGTGCCAGCAGCACTGACAGGGGGCGGGGAGATACGCAGTATTTT.

This clone turned up a few times. J is TRBJ1-1 and V is TRBV12-3 or TRBV12-4; no clear D. Trimming cost V 4 bases and J 2 bases, with 5 bases left between them. This CDR3 has 12 residues. In DNA, the CDR3 is TGTGCCAGCAGTTATAGCAACACTGAAGCTTTCTTT. Amino acid sequence: CASSYSNTEAFF.

The chain recombines TRBV5-1 with TRBJ2-3; 7 nucleotides match TRBD2. Germline-derived CDR1 and CDR2 are SGHRS and YFSETQ. CDR3 length equals 16 residues. The V segment lost 0 bases and the J segment 6 bases; nucleotides outside the gene matches: 10. The CDR3 spells CASSLGSGSGRDTQYF. For the CDR3, the DNA is TGCGCCAGCAGCTTGGGTAGCGGGTCGGGGAGGGATACGCAGTATTTT. The complete variable domain, with remaining parts taken from reference TRBV5-1 and TRBJ2-3, reads KAGVTQTPRYLIKTRGQQVTLSCSPISGHRSVSWYQQTPGQGLQFLFEYFSETQRNKGNFPGRFSGRQFSNSRSEMNVSTLELGDSALYLCASSLGSGSGRDTQYFGPGTRLTVL.

This clone was counted once. This chain connects TRBV28 to TRBJ2-7; 8 bases match TRBD2. The CDR3 loop spans 12 amino acids. The germline CDR1 and CDR2 sequences are MDHEN and SYDVKM. The V gene end was trimmed by 10 bases and the J gene end by 6 bases; junction bases not matched to a gene: 8. CDR3 protein: CAIQSGSVEQYF. The CDR3 region has the DNA TGTGCCATCCAAAGCGGGAGTGTCGAGCAGTACTTC.

The V gene is TRBV11-2, the J gene TRBJ1-2, with D possibly being TRBD1 (5 bases). The V and J ends lost 1 base and 13 bases respectively, with 13 bases between them. The CDR3 runs to 12 residues. In germline, CDR1 is SGHAT, CDR2 FQNNGV. CDR3 in amino acids: CASSLVAGMSTF. CDR3 DNA: TGTGCCAGCAGCTTAGTGGCAGGGATGAGCACCTTC.

This sequence joins TRBV7-3 and TRBJ2-4; TRBD1 agrees at 8 bases. This CDR3 region has 17 residues. Per germline, CDR1 SGHTA and CDR2 FQGTGA. Losses at the gene ends were 1 base for V and 6 bases for J; bases not matched to a gene: 11. This CDR3 reads CASSLRPGQEEGNIQYF. The CDR3 DNA follows: TGTGCCAGCAGCTTAAGACCGGGACAGGAAGAGGGAAACATTCAGTACTTC. The variable domain in full, completed from reference TRBV7-3 and TRBJ2-4, reads GAGVSQTPSNKVTEKGKYVELRCDPISGHTALYWYRQSLGQGPEFLIYFQGTGAADDSGLPNDRFFAVRPEGSVSTLKIQRTERGDSAVYLCASSLRPGQEEGNIQYFGAGTRLSVL.